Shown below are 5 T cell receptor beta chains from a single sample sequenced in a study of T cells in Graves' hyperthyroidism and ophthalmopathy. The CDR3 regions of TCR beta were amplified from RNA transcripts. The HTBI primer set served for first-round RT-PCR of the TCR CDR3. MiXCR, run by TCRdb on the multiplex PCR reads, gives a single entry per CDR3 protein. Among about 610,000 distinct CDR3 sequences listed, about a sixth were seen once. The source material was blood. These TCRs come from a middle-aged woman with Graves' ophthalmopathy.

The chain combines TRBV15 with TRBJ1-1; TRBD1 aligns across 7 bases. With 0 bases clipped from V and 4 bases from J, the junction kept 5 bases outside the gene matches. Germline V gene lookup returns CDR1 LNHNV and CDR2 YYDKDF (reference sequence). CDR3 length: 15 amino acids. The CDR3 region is CATSRDRQGGTEAFF. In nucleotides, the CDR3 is TGTGCCACCAGCAGAGATCGGCAGGGGGGCACTGAAGCTTTCTTT.

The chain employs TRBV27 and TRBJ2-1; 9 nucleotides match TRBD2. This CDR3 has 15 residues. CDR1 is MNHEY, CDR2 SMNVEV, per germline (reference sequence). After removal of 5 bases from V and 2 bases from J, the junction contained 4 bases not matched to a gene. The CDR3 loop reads CASSPAGGPYNEQFF. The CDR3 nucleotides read TGTGCCAGCAGTCCCGCGGGAGGGCCCTACAATGAGCAGTTCTTC.

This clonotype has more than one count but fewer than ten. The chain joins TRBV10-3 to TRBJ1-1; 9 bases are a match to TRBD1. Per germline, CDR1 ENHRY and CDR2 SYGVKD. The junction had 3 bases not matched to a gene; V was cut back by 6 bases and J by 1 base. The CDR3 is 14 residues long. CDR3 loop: CAIREDRGNTEAFF. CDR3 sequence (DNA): TGTGCCATCAGGGAGGACAGGGGGAACACTGAAGCTTTCTTT.

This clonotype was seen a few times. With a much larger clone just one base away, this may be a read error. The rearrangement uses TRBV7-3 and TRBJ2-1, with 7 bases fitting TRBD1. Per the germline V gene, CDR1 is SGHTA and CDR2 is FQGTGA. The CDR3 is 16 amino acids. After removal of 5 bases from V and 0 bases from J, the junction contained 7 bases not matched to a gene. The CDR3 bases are TGTGCCAGCAGCCCGACAGGGAGTATCTCCTACAATGAGCAGTTCTTC. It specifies CASSPTGSISYNEQFF.

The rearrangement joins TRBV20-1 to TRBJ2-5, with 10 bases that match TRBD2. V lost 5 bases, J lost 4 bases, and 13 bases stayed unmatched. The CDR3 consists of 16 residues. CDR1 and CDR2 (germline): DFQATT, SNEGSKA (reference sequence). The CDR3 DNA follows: TGCAGTGCTTTACCCACAGCGGGAGGGCCCGGAGAGACCCAGTACTTC. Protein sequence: CSALPTAGGPGETQYF.